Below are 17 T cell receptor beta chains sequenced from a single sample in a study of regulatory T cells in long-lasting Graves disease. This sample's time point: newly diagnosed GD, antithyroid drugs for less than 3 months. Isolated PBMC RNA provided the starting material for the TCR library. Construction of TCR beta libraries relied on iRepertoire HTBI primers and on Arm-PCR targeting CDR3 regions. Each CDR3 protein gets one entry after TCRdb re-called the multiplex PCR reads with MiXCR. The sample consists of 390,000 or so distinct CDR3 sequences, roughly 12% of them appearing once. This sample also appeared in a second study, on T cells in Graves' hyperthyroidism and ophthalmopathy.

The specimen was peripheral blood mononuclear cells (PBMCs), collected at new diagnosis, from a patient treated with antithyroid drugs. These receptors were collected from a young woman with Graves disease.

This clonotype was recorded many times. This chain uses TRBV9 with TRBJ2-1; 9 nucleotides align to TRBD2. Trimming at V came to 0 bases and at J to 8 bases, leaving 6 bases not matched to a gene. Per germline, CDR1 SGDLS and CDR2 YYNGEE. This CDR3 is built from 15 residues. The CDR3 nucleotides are TGTGCCAGCAGCGTAGTCGGCGGGAGGGTCGATGAGCAGTTCTTC. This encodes CASSVVGGRVDEQFF.

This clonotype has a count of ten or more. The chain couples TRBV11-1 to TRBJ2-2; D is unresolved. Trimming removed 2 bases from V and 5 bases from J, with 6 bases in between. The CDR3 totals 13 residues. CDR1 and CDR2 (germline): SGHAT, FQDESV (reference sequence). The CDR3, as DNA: TGTGCCAGCAGCTTATTTCTTACCGGGGAGCTGTTTTTT. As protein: CASSLFLTGELFF.

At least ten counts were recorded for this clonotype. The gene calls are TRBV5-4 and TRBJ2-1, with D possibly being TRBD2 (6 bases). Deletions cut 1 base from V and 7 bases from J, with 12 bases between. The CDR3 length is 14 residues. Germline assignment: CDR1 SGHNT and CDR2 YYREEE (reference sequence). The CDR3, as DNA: TGTGCCAGCAGCTTGCGGACTACGCAGAATGAGCAGTTCTTC. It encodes CASSLRTTQNEQFF.

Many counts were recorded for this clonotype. DNA of the CDR3: TGTGCCTGGAGTTCGAGCTCCTACGAGCAGTACGTC. As protein: CAWSSSSYEQYV. This rearrangement joins TRBV30 to TRBJ2-7, with no clear D. The CDR3 sequence is 12 residues long. Looked up from germline, CDR1 is GTSNPN and CDR2 is SVGIG (reference sequence). Deletions cut 2 bases from V and 0 bases from J, with 5 bases between.

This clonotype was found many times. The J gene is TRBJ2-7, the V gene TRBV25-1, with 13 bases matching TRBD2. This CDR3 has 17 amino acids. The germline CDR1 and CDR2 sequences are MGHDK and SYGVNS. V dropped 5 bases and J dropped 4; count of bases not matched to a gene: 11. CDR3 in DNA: TGTGCCAGCAGTAAAACAACCGGGACTAGCGGGGAGTACGAGCAGTACTTC. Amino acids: CASSKTTGTSGEYEQYF.

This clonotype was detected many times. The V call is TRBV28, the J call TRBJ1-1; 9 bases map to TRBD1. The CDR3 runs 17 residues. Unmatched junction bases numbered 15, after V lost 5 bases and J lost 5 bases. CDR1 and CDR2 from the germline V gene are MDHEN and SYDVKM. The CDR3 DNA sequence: TGTGCCAGCAGTCCTCTAGGCGACAGGGGGTCGGGAACTGAAGCTTTCTTT. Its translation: CASSPLGDRGSGTEAFF.

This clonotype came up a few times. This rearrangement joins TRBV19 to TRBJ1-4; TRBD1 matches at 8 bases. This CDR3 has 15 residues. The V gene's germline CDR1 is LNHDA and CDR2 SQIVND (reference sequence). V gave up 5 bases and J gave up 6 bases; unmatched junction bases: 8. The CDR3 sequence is CASSLQGGPDEKLFF. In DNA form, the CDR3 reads TGTGCCAGTAGTCTACAGGGGGGTCCGGATGAAAAACTGTTTTTT.

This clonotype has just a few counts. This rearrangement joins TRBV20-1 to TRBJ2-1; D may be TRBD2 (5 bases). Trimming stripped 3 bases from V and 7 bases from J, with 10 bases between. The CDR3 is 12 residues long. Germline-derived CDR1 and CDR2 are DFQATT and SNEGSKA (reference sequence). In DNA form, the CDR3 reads TGCAGTGCTAGGTATACTAGAAATGAGCAGTTCTTC. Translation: CSARYTRNEQFF.

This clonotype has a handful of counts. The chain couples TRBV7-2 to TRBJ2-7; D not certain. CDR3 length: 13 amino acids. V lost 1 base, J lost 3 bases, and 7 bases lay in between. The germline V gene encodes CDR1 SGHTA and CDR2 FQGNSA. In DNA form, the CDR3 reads TGTGCCAGCAGCTTAGAACGGAGCTACGAGCAGTACTTC. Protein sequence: CASSLERSYEQYF.

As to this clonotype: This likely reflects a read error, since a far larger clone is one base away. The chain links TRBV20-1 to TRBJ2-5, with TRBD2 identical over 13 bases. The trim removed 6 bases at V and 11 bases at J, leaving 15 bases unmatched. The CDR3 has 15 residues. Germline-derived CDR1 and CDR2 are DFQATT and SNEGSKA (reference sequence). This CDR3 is CSASSLAGGFNEQYF. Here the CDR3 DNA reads TGCAGTGCCAGCTCACTAGCGGGGGGGTTTAATGAGCAGTACTTC.

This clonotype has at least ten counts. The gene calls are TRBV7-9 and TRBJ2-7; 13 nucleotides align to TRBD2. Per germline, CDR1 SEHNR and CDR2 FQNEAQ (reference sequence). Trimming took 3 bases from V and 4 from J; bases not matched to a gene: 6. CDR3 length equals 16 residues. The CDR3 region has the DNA TGTGCCAGCAGCTTTGGACTAGCGGGAGTGGAATACGAGCAGTACTTC. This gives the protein CASSFGLAGVEYEQYF. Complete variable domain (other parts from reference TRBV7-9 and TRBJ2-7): DTGVSQNPRHKITKRGQNVTFRCDPISEHNRLYWYRQTLGQGPEFLTYFQNEAQLEKSRLLSDRFSAERPKGSFSTLEIQRTEQGDSAMYLCASSFGLAGVEYEQYFGPGTRLTVT.

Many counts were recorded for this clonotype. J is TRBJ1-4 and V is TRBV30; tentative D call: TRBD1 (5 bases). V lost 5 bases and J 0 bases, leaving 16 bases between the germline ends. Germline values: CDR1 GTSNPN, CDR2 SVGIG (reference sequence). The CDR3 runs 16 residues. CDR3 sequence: CAWLLGQGATNEKLFF. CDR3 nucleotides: TGTGCCTGGTTGTTGGGGCAGGGTGCAACTAATGAAAAACTGTTTTTT.

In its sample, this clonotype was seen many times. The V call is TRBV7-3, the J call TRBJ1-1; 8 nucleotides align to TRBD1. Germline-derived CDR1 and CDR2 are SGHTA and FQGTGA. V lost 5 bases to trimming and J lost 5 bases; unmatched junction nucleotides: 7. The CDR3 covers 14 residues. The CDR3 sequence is CASSLTGGWTEAFF. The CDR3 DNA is TGTGCCAGCAGCCTCACAGGGGGTTGGACTGAAGCTTTCTTT. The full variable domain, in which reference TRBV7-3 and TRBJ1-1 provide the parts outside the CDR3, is GAGVSQTPSNKVTEKGKYVELRCDPISGHTALYWYRQSLGQGPEFLIYFQGTGAADDSGLPNDRFFAVRPEGSVSTLKIQRTERGDSAVYLCASSLTGGWTEAFFGQGTRLTVV.

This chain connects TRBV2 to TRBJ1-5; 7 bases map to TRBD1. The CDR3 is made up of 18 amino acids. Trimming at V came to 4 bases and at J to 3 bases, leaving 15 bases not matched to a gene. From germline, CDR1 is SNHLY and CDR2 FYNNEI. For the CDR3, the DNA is TGTGCCAGCAGTGTTTCCCTCGACAGGGAGGGTCCCAATCAGCCCCAGCATTTT. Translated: CASSVSLDREGPNQPQHF.

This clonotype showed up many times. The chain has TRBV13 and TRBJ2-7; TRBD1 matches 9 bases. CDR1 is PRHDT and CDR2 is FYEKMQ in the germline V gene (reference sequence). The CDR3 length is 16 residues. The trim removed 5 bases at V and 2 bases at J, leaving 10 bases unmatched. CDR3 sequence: CASSPAPGQGPYEQYF. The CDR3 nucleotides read TGTGCCAGCAGCCCGGCGCCGGGACAGGGCCCCTACGAGCAGTACTTC.

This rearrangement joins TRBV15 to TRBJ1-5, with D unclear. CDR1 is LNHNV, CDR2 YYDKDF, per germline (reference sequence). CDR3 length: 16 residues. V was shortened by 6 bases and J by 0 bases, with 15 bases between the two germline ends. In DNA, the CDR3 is TGTGCCACCAGGATCCGGGAGTACTATAGCAATCAGCCCCAGCATTTT. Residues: CATRIREYYSNQPQHF.

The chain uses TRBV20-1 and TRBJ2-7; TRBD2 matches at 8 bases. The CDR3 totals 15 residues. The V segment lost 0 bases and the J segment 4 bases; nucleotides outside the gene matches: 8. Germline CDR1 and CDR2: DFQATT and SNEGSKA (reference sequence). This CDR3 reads CSARDRIAGIYEQYF. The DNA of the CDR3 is TGCAGTGCTAGAGATCGTATAGCGGGAATATACGAGCAGTACTTC.